This T cell receptor beta chain was obtained from a study of blood T cells in healthy people across ages. The CDR3 spans 17 residues. Trimming removed 2 bases from V and 3 bases from J, with 16 bases in between. Through a sample-barcoded 5' primer and a J-beta primer mix, a second PCR was run for about 6 to 11 cycles. TCRdb re-derived calls from the 5' RACE reads in MiXCR, one entry per CDR3 protein. The sample records over 450,000 distinct CDR3 sequences, nearly 25% being singletons. This clonotype was observed a handful of times. This sample also belongs to another study, concerning T cells of mothers and their children.

The sequenced sample was blood. This chain links TRBV12-3 or TRBV12-4 with TRBJ1-4; no clear D. The TCR originated in a boy between 10 and 17 years old in good health. CDR3 DNA: TGTGCCAGCAGTTTATCTCACACGATCATCCCTAATGAAAAACTGTTTTTT. Translated: CASSLSHTIIPNEKLFF.